This passage covers 17 T cell receptor beta chains from one sample sequenced in a study of cytotoxic CD8 clonotypes in ibrutinib-treated CLL. Measured with immunoSEQ multiplex PCR; TCRdb has only the in-frame clones, and not every one. The sample carries fewer than 75,000 clones, roughly 71% recorded once. The starting material was PBMCs, obtained after 12 months of ibrutinib treatment. The source of these receptors is a human donor with chronic lymphocytic leukemia.

This sequence joins TRBV11-2 and TRBJ2-7; 7 nucleotides line up with TRBD2. Losses at the gene ends were 0 bases for V and 3 bases for J; bases not matched to a gene: 8. CDR1 is SGHAT, CDR2 FQNNGV, per germline. The CDR3 spans 16 residues. DNA for the CDR3: TGTGCCAGCAGCTTAGATCGGCTAGCGGTCTACTACGAGCAGTACTTC. This encodes CASSLDRLAVYYEQYF.

The chain links TRBV5-1 to TRBJ1-4, with TRBD1 matching 7 bases. This CDR3 is 15 amino acids long. CDR1 is SGHRS, CDR2 YFSETQ, per germline. With V trimmed by 3 bases and J by 4 bases, 6 bases remained unmatched. The chain's CDR3 is CASSWGDRDNEKLFF. CDR3 DNA: TGCGCCAGCAGCTGGGGCGACAGGGATAATGAAAAACTGTTTTTT.

The rearrangement links TRBV28 to TRBJ2-1; TRBD2 agrees at 12 bases. V dropped 5 bases and J dropped 0; count of bases not matched to a gene: 8. Germline-derived CDR1 and CDR2 are MDHEN and SYDVKM. This CDR3 has 18 amino acids. This CDR3 reads CASSPNPTSGSSYNEQFF. The CDR3 nucleotides read TGTGCCAGCAGTCCTAACCCGACTAGCGGGAGCTCCTACAATGAGCAGTTCTTC.

The V gene is TRBV7-8, the J gene TRBJ1-2; 7 nucleotides agree with TRBD1. J was trimmed by 4 bases and V by 1 base; bases with no gene match: 3. The CDR3 totals 14 residues. Germline V gives CDR1 SGHVS, CDR2 FQNEAQ. CDR3 DNA: TGTGCCAGCAGCTTAGAGGGACAGTCCTATGGCTACACCTTC. Translated, it gives CASSLEGQSYGYTF.

The chain is built from TRBV7-2 and TRBJ2-1; 9 bases map to TRBD2. Germline assignment: CDR1 SGHTA and CDR2 FQGNSA. CDR3 size: 15 residues. V gave up 1 base and J gave up 6 bases; unmatched junction bases: 4. CDR3 DNA: TGTGCCAGCAGCTTAGTAGCGGGAGTGTTCAATGAGCAGTTCTTC. This sequence encodes CASSLVAGVFNEQFF.

The chain carries TRBV29-1 and TRBJ2-3; 7 nucleotides match TRBD2. The CDR3 consists of 13 residues. In germline, CDR1 is SQVTM, CDR2 ANQGSEA. The V and J ends lost 7 bases and 0 bases, in that order; junction bases with no gene match: 4. The CDR3, as DNA: TGCAGCGCCTTTAGCGGGAGCACAGATACGCAGTATTTT. Protein product: CSAFSGSTDTQYF.

The rearrangement joins TRBV5-1 to TRBJ2-3; TRBD2 aligns across 11 bases. Trimming removed 0 bases from V and 0 bases from J; junction bases left unmatched: 6. Per germline, CDR1 SGHRS and CDR2 YFSETQ. This CDR3 is 18 amino acids long. The CDR3 nucleotides are TGCGCCAGCAGCTTGGAACTAGCGGGAGAAATCAGCACAGATACGCAGTATTTT. Translating gives CASSLELAGEISTDTQYF.

J is TRBJ2-2 and V is TRBV19, with 8 positions matching TRBD2. The germline V gene encodes CDR1 LNHDA and CDR2 SQIVND (reference sequence). With 4 bases clipped from V and 3 bases from J, the junction kept 4 bases outside the gene matches. CDR3 length equals 15 residues. This chain's CDR3 is CASSTTSVYTGELFF. The DNA for the CDR3 is TGTGCCAGTAGTACGACTAGCGTTTACACCGGGGAGCTGTTTTTT. Variable domain in full (rest from reference TRBV19 and TRBJ2-2): DGGITQSPKYLFRKEGQNVTLSCEQNLNHDAMYWYRQDPGQGLRLIYYSQIVNDFQKGDIAEGYSVSREKKESFPLTVTSAQKNPTAFYLCASSTTSVYTGELFFGEGSRLTVL.

V and J are TRBV7-2 and TRBJ2-6, with 7 bases matching TRBD1. The V gene's germline CDR1 is SGHTA and CDR2 FQGNSA. Trimming removed 4 bases from V and 0 bases from J; junction bases left unmatched: 9. This CDR3 region has 18 residues. CDR3 coding DNA: TGTGCCAGCAGCTACTTTCGGACAGGAAGCTCTGGGGCCAACGTCCTGACTTTC. Translating gives CASSYFRTGSSGANVLTF.

The genes are TRBV19 and TRBJ2-7; weak D call: TRBD1 (5 bases). Trimming cost V 7 bases and J 2 bases, with 24 bases left between them. In germline, CDR1 is LNHDA, CDR2 SQIVND (reference sequence). This CDR3 has 17 amino acids. This CDR3 reads CASTQDHTGSEAYEQYF. The CDR3 DNA reads TGTGCCAGTACCCAAGATCATACAGGCAGTGAGGCCTACGAGCAGTACTTC.

The J gene is TRBJ2-5, the V gene TRBV7-9, with D possibly being TRBD2 (6 bases). Germline V gene lookup returns CDR1 SEHNR and CDR2 FQNEAQ (reference sequence). V was trimmed by 5 bases and J by 4 bases, leaving 8 bases between them. The CDR3 has 12 residues. The CDR3 DNA is TGTGCCAGCAGCCAGGAGGGAGAGACCCAGTACTTC. This gives the protein CASSQEGETQYF.

The chain has TRBV6-6 and TRBJ1-2; 10 nucleotides align to TRBD1. J lost 4 bases, V lost 5 bases, and 7 bases had no gene match. The CDR3 length is 15 residues. Germline V lookup: CDR1 MNHNY, CDR2 SVGAGI (reference sequence). CDR3 bases: TGTGCCAGCAGTGACCCGGGACAGGGGATCTATGGCTACACCTTC. It encodes CASSDPGQGIYGYTF.

The rearrangement uses TRBV7-6 and TRBJ1-1, with unresolved D. The CDR3 length is 14 residues. Germline V CDR1 and CDR2: SGHVS, FNYEAQ. V shed 5 bases and J shed 5 bases, with 15 bases lying between them. DNA of the CDR3: TGTGCCAGCAGCACGCGGGCCTATGGAACTGAAGCTTTCTTT. Translating it yields CASSTRAYGTEAFF.

The chain recombines TRBV7-3 with TRBJ2-3, with D unresolved. In germline, CDR1 is SGHTA, CDR2 FQGTGA. The V end lost 5 bases, the J end lost 4 bases, and 13 bases lay between the germline ends. The CDR3 length is 14 residues. The CDR3 loop is CASSIRVGPDTQYF. DNA of the CDR3: TGTGCCAGCAGCATCCGCGTAGGGCCAGATACGCAGTATTTT.

The V call is TRBV6-1, the J call TRBJ1-3, with D uncertain. The V end was cut by 4 bases, the J end by 4 bases, with 14 bases between. Germline CDR1 is MNHNS and CDR2 is SASEGT. The CDR3 spans 15 residues. The CDR3 is CASSVGFSPGNTIYF. The CDR3 nucleotides are TGTGCCAGCAGTGTAGGGTTCTCTCCGGGAAACACCATATATTTT.

This clone was seen a few times. The V and J genes are TRBV30 and TRBJ1-5; TRBD1 aligns across 7 bases. The V and J ends lost 3 bases and 3 bases, in that order; junction bases with no gene match: 2. Germline assignment: CDR1 GTSNPN and CDR2 SVGIG (reference sequence). The CDR3 covers 13 residues. The DNA of the CDR3 is TGTGCCTGGAGCGGACAGGACAATCAGCCCCAGCATTTT. Its translation is CAWSGQDNQPQHF.

This chain uses TRBV9 with TRBJ2-3; 12 nucleotides line up with TRBD2. This CDR3 has 16 residues. Germline V gene data show CDR1 as SGDLS and CDR2 as YYNGEE. J was trimmed by 6 bases and V by 3 bases; bases with no gene match: 8. The CDR3 loop reads CASSARLAGGGDTQYF. The CDR3 nucleotides read TGTGCCAGCAGCGCTCGCCTAGCGGGAGGGGGCGATACGCAGTATTTT.